This is a list of T cell receptor beta chains from one sample in a study of cytomegalovirus exposure and HLA in healthy donors. Some clones are missing from TCRdb's copy, which holds only in-frame ones; the method was immunoSEQ multiplex PCR. This sample has over 150,000 clones; 75% to 85% occur once, and the top ten carry 13%. Sequenced input: PBMCs. Every receptor here comes from a woman in her twenties or thirties in good health and CMV-seropositive. Each CDR3 is given with its conserved first and last residue. The D gene is left open where the match is weak. A clone size is listed for some rows: how often the clone was seen (once, few, many), or a class if it is expanded.

v_gene: TRBV4-2; abundance: .; j_gene: TRBJ2-2; d_gene: .; CDR3aa: CASSQRETGELFF; CDR3nt: TGTGCCAGCAGCCAACGAGAGACCGGGGAGCTGTTTTTT
v_gene: TRBV28; abundance: .; j_gene: TRBJ2-3; d_gene: .; CDR3aa: CASVEADTQYF; CDR3nt: TGTGCCAGCGTAGAGGCAGATACGCAGTATTTT
v_gene: TRBV6-6; abundance: .; j_gene: TRBJ2-1; d_gene: TRBD1; CDR3aa: CASSPRTGGRNEQFF; CDR3nt: TGTGCCAGCAGTCCTAGGACAGGGGGTCGCAATGAGCAGTTCTTC
v_gene: TRBV18; abundance: .; j_gene: TRBJ2-3; d_gene: .; CDR3aa: CASSLQTGTSTDTQYF; CDR3nt: TGTGCCAGCTCACTACAGACGGGAACTAGCACAGATACGCAGTATTTT
v_gene: TRBV6-5; abundance: .; j_gene: TRBJ1-1; d_gene: TRBD1; CDR3aa: CAIRQGGTNTEAFF; CDR3nt: TGTGCCATAAGACAGGGGGGGACGAACACTGAAGCTTTCTTT
v_gene: TRBV30; abundance: .; j_gene: TRBJ1-1; d_gene: .; CDR3aa: CAWKRELMTEAFF; CDR3nt: TGTGCCTGGAAGAGGGAATTGATGACTGAAGCTTTCTTT
v_gene: TRBV7-2; abundance: .; j_gene: TRBJ2-3; d_gene: .; CDR3aa: CASNSQGSSTDTQYF; CDR3nt: TGTGCCAGCAACTCCCAGGGGAGCAGTACAGATACGCAGTATTTT
v_gene: TRBV2; abundance: .; j_gene: TRBJ2-5; d_gene: .; CDR3aa: CASKEEETQYF; CDR3nt: TGTGCCAGCAAAGAGGAGGAGACCCAGTACTTC
v_gene: TRBV28; abundance: .; j_gene: TRBJ1-4; d_gene: TRBD1; CDR3aa: CASTTDRGREKLFF; CDR3nt: TGTGCCAGCACCACGGACAGGGGACGGGAAAAACTGTTTTTT
v_gene: TRBV5-1; abundance: .; j_gene: TRBJ1-2; d_gene: .; CDR3aa: CASSLAGSNYGYTF; CDR3nt: TGCGCCAGCAGCTTGGCCGGGTCAAACTATGGCTACACCTTC
v_gene: TRBV2; abundance: .; j_gene: TRBJ2-1; d_gene: TRBD1; CDR3aa: CASTKTGDNALDEQFF; CDR3nt: TGTGCCAGCACCAAGACAGGGGATAATGCTCTCGATGAGCAGTTCTTC
v_gene: TRBV9; abundance: .; j_gene: TRBJ1-2; d_gene: .; CDR3aa: CASSPGGWYGYTF; CDR3nt: TGTGCCAGCAGCCCCGGGGGTTGGTATGGCTACACCTTC
v_gene: TRBV2; abundance: .; j_gene: TRBJ2-7; d_gene: .; CDR3aa: CASRASLPDEQYF; CDR3nt: TGTGCCAGCAGGGCCTCTCTTCCTGACGAGCAGTACTTC
v_gene: TRBV6-5; abundance: .; j_gene: TRBJ1-2; d_gene: .; CDR3aa: CASSYSEGNGYTF; CDR3nt: TGTGCCAGCAGTTACTCGGAGGGAAATGGCTACACCTTC
v_gene: TRBV29-1; abundance: .; j_gene: TRBJ1-1; d_gene: .; CDR3aa: CSAAGGWTEAFF; CDR3nt: TGCAGCGCTGCGGGGGGTTGGACTGAAGCTTTCTTT
v_gene: TRBV28; abundance: .; j_gene: TRBJ2-7; d_gene: .; CDR3aa: CASSSVGEREQYF; CDR3nt: TGTGCCAGCAGTTCCGTAGGAGAGAGGGAGCAGTACTTC
v_gene: TRBV14; abundance: .; j_gene: TRBJ1-2; d_gene: .; CDR3aa: CASSLGLDYGYTF; CDR3nt: TGTGCCAGCAGCCTTGGACTGGACTATGGCTACACCTTC
v_gene: TRBV5-1; abundance: once; j_gene: TRBJ1-3; d_gene: TRBD1; CDR3aa: CASSLGDRAIYSGNTIYF; CDR3nt: TGCGCCAGCAGCTTAGGGGACAGGGCTATATACTCTGGAAACACCATATATTTT
v_gene: TRBV4-2; abundance: .; j_gene: TRBJ1-5; d_gene: .; CDR3aa: CASSRERGLREQPQHF; CDR3nt: TGTGCCAGCAGCCGAGAACGGGGACTGAGGGAGCAGCCCCAGCATTTT
v_gene: TRBV5-1; abundance: .; j_gene: TRBJ2-2; d_gene: TRBD1; CDR3aa: CASSGQVARGELFF; CDR3nt: TGCGCCAGCAGCGGACAGGTGGCTCGCGGGGAGCTGTTTTTT
v_gene: TRBV6-5; abundance: once; j_gene: TRBJ2-3; d_gene: .; CDR3aa: CASSFSGSTQYF; CDR3nt: TGTGCCAGCAGTTTTAGCGGAAGCACGCAGTATTTT
v_gene: TRBV7-2; abundance: .; j_gene: TRBJ2-7; d_gene: TRBD2; CDR3aa: CASSPRLAGAGEQYF; CDR3nt: TGTGCCAGCAGCCCGAGACTAGCGGGAGCGGGTGAGCAGTACTTC